The present entry profiles one T cell receptor (beta chain) with its context. The sample originates from a study of blood T cell repertoires in COVID-19. Looked up from germline, CDR1 is SGHTS and CDR2 is YDEGEE. The J segment lost 0 bases and the V segment lost 0 bases, leaving 4 bases of the junction unmatched. This CDR3 comprises 17 residues. Under the authors' procedure: Estimation of nucleated cell counts relied on the amplification of reference gene primers. Clones were read by immunoSEQ multiplex PCR, and TCRdb kept only the in-frame ones, dropping some. Clone size and V and J calls were adopted from that table, with D and trimming inferred from the DNA. The sample records about 370,000 clones, more than 80% being singletons.

The source material was peripheral blood. The chain recombines TRBV5-8 with TRBJ2-4, with 9 positions matching TRBD1. The TCR sequence derives from a woman younger than 45 with COVID-19, enrolled during active disease. The CDR3 bases are TGTGCCAGCAGCTTGGTGGGACAGGGCCTAGCCAAAAACATTCAGTACTTC. Translated, it gives CASSLVGQGLAKNIQYF.